The sequence of this T cell receptor beta chain was determined in a study of CD8 T cells in ankylosing spondylitis. Ten or more counts support this clonotype. In TCRdb, the 5' RACE reads were re-called with MiXCR into one record per CDR3 protein. The data contain about 130,000 distinct CDR3 sequences, around 6.6% of them singletons. Sequenced input: blood, either unsorted or a sorted T cell fraction (not recorded which). The receptor was derived from a female donor with ankylosing spondylitis or in good health (not recorded which).

The DNA for the CDR3 is TGTGCCACCAGTGACCCCCGGGAGGGCACAGATACGCAGTATTTT. This codes for CATSDPREGTDTQYF. The chain combines TRBV24-1 with TRBJ2-3; 7 bases are shared with TRBD2. CDR3 size: 15 residues. Losses at the gene ends were 4 bases for V and 1 base for J; bases not matched to a gene: 4. CDR1 KGHDR and CDR2 SFDVKD come from the germline V gene.